This is a list of T cell receptor beta chains from one sample in a study of blood T cell repertoires in COVID-19. Using immunoSEQ multiplex PCR, the repertoire was profiled, and TCRdb retains in-frame clones only, with some absent. Of 100,000 or so clones listed, roughly 80% are singletons. The sequencing input was peripheral blood. The receptors come from a man between 65 and 79 years old with active or convalescent COVID-19. The conserved cysteine and the conserved F or W are not part of the CDR3 here. The D gene is left open where the match is weak. Expanded clones get a size class; other rows say once, few or many, or leave the size out.

d_gene	v_gene	j_gene	abundance	CDR3aa
TRBD2	TRBV7-2	TRBJ2-1	once	ASSLPASGYHNEQF
TRBD2	TRBV6-6	TRBJ2-3	-	ASSPPSGATDTQY
-	TRBV6-5	TRBJ1-3	-	ASRTDGDSGNTIY
TRBD2	TRBV5-1	TRBJ2-5	few	ASTTTAGSETQY
TRBD1	TRBV5-5	TRBJ2-2	-	ASSARDRASGTGELF
TRBD2	TRBV15	TRBJ2-5	-	ATSRGTGLAVAETQY
-	TRBV2	TRBJ2-5	-	ASSPRETQY
TRBD2	TRBV9	TRBJ2-2	-	ASSHKGSGDTGELF
-	TRBV7-2	TRBJ2-3	-	ASSFIDTQY
-	TRBV3-1/TRBV3-2	TRBJ1-1	-	ASSADRNTEAF
-	TRBV5-4	TRBJ2-3	-	ASSFGGTDTQY
TRBD2	TRBV7-8	TRBJ2-3	-	ASSNPSGGGDTQY
-	TRBV9	TRBJ1-2	-	ASSERQNNYGYT
-	TRBV11-3	TRBJ2-1	-	ASSPTVGTDNEQF
-	TRBV2	TRBJ2-1	-	ASSEYLSGGYNEQF
TRBD2	TRBV7-8	TRBJ2-1	-	ASSLAGLAGLWSYNEQF
TRBD2	TRBV10-3	TRBJ2-7	-	AINPGGSYEQY
-	TRBV4-1	TRBJ2-2	once	ASSPGAQGEELF
TRBD2	TRBV25-1	TRBJ2-1	-	ASSSPAGLGLF
-	TRBV24-1	TRBJ2-1	-	ATSEPGHNNEQF
-	TRBV29-1	TRBJ1-5	few	SVDTGNGQPQH
TRBD2	TRBV11-2	TRBJ2-7	-	ASSPRGGASYEQY
-	TRBV6-1	TRBJ1-3	-	ASSEERGTGNTIY
TRBD1	TRBV18	TRBJ1-6	-	ASSPTGQGSSPLH
TRBD1	TRBV10-3	TRBJ1-2	-	AISPGTAARMDGYT
TRBD1	TRBV19	TRBJ2-1	-	ASKGPGTGNNEQF
-	TRBV11-3	TRBJ2-7	-	ASSFGHSYEQY
-	TRBV11-2	TRBJ1-3	-	ASTTGYSGNTIY
TRBD2	TRBV6-5	TRBJ2-1	-	ASSSRSGGLPEQF
-	TRBV4-1	TRBJ1-5	once	ASSQAPGGGNQPQH
TRBD1	TRBV30	TRBJ2-7	-	AWSAVRGIYEQY
-	TRBV19	TRBJ2-1	-	ASSGLGALSYNEQF
TRBD1	TRBV11-2	TRBJ1-2	-	ASRSTGTGSNRGYT
-	TRBV11-2	TRBJ2-2	-	ASSTVYNTGELF
-	TRBV11-2	TRBJ2-3	-	ASILRYTDTQY
TRBD2	TRBV7-8	TRBJ2-7	few	ASSLGEGEQY
TRBD2	TRBV4-1	TRBJ2-7	-	ASSLWTSSYEQY
-	TRBV6-6	TRBJ1-5	-	ASSPGQGSVQPQH
TRBD1	TRBV10-1	TRBJ1-1	few	ASSGQGSTEAF
-	TRBV12-3/TRBV12-4	TRBJ2-2	-	ASRETGELF
-	TRBV3-1/TRBV3-2	TRBJ2-4	-	ASSQDPGGSVNIQY
-	TRBV21-1	TRBJ1-6	-	ASSKALQGNSPLH
TRBD2	TRBV29-1	TRBJ2-1	-	SVAASGGAYNEQF
TRBD1	TRBV30	TRBJ1-3	-	AWSNRGTAGNTIY
-	TRBV25-1	TRBJ2-1	-	ASSLYNEQF
TRBD1	TRBV18	TRBJ1-3	-	ASSPTGAFGNTIY
TRBD1	TRBV6-5	TRBJ2-7	-	ASSNRQGPHEQY
-	TRBV5-4	TRBJ1-3	-	ASSAGAKTGNTIY